The 28 T cell receptor beta chains presented below share a single source sample, sequenced in a study of CD8+ T cells in alopecia areata. RNA extraction and reverse transcription yielded cDNA as sequencing template. Only in-frame clones appear in the TCRdb table, and some are missing; sequencing was by immunoSEQ multiplex PCR. This sample has around 190,000 clones, with 56% found just once. Sequencing was done on a sample of CD8+ T cells sorted from blood. The source is a human donor in good health.

The CDR3 DNA reads TGTGCCAGCAGTGAGTCGTCCGAGGGAACTGAAGCTTTCTTT. This sequence encodes CASSESSEGTEAFF. J is TRBJ1-1 and V is TRBV6-5; D gene unclear. This CDR3 is built from 14 residues. Germline V gene data show CDR1 as MNHEY and CDR2 as SVGAGI. V was cut by 5 bases and J by 5 bases, with 15 bases left in between.

This clone was recorded only once. V usage is TRBV29-1 and J usage is TRBJ1-2; 9 bases align to TRBD1. This CDR3 is 14 amino acids long. Germline CDR1 and CDR2: SQVTM and ANQGSEA. Trimming took 3 bases from V and 6 from J; bases not matched to a gene: 8. CDR3 in amino acids: CSVDVGTGFNGYTF. Here the CDR3 DNA reads TGCAGCGTTGATGTCGGGACAGGGTTCAATGGCTACACCTTC.

This chain links TRBV11-2 with TRBJ2-1; 9 positions match TRBD1. With V trimmed by 1 base and J by 4 bases, 5 bases remained unmatched. Germline V gene data show CDR1 as SGHAT and CDR2 as FQNNGV. The CDR3 runs to 16 residues. The CDR3 nucleotides are TGTGCCAGCAGCTTAGTTGGGACAGGGTTTTACAATGAGCAGTTCTTC. Residues: CASSLVGTGFYNEQFF.

This clone has a single count. The genes are TRBV29-1 and TRBJ1-1; unclear D gene. V shed 4 bases and J shed 8 bases, with 8 bases lying between them. The germline CDR1 and CDR2 sequences are SQVTM and ANQGSEA. The CDR3 contains 10 residues. CDR3 DNA sequence: TGCAGCGTTGGTAGGACGGAAGCTTTCTTT. Translating gives CSVGRTEAFF.

This clone was counted only a few times. The V and J genes are TRBV7-9 and TRBJ2-2; D possibly corresponds to TRBD2 (5 bases). In germline, CDR1 is SEHNR, CDR2 FQNEAQ (reference sequence). With 0 bases removed from V and 7 bases from J, the gap between germline ends came to 15 bases. The CDR3 spans 16 residues. The CDR3: CASSLADYALDGELFF. CDR3 in DNA: TGTGCCAGCAGCTTAGCAGACTACGCTTTGGACGGGGAGCTGTTTTTT.

The chain combines TRBV29-1 with TRBJ2-5; D is possibly TRBD2 (6 bases). The CDR3 extends over 20 amino acids. Per germline, CDR1 SQVTM and CDR2 ANQGSEA. V lost 0 bases, J lost 5 bases, and 31 bases lay in between. The CDR3 DNA is TGCAGCGTTGAAGACCCCGGAAGGGACGAGGGGTCCCGGGGGTCGGAGACCCAGTACTTC. This encodes CSVEDPGRDEGSRGSETQYF.

This clone was picked up a small number of times. The rearrangement joins TRBV11-2 to TRBJ2-7; 10 bases map to TRBD1. The CDR3 length is 15 residues. Germline V gene sequence: CDR1 SGHAT, CDR2 FQNNGV. Trimming removed 5 bases from V and 2 bases from J; junction bases left unmatched: 6. In DNA form, the CDR3 reads TGTGCCAGCAGCACGCGGGACAGGGGTACCTACGAGCAGTACTTC. It codes for CASSTRDRGTYEQYF.

The chain carries TRBV27 and TRBJ2-7; TRBD1 matches at 7 bases. CDR3 length: 12 residues. Germline V gene sequence: CDR1 MNHEY, CDR2 SMNVEV (reference sequence). The V segment lost 6 bases and the J segment 2 bases; nucleotides outside the gene matches: 1. The CDR3 DNA reads as TGTGCCAGCAGGGGACAGACCTACGAGCAGTACTTC. Translation: CASRGQTYEQYF.

This clone was seen a handful of times. The V call is TRBV29-1, the J call TRBJ2-7; 7 bases line up with TRBD1. Germline assignment: CDR1 SQVTM and CDR2 ANQGSEA. The CDR3 is 13 amino acids. V was clipped by 4 bases and J by 3 bases; unmatched bases: 6. CDR3 in amino acids: CSVGDRDSYEQYF. CDR3 sequence (DNA): TGCAGCGTTGGCGATCGGGACAGCTACGAGCAGTACTTC.

The V call is TRBV11-3, the J call TRBJ2-2; TRBD1 or TRBD2 may be the D gene (5 bases each). There are 15 residues in the CDR3. The germline CDR1 and CDR2 sequences are SGHNT and YENEEA. Trimming pared 5 bases from V and 3 bases from J, leaving 13 bases between. Written as DNA, the CDR3 is TGTGCCAGCAGCATGGGACGGGGATACACCGGGGAGCTGTTTTTT. Protein: CASSMGRGYTGELFF.

This chain connects TRBV2 to TRBJ2-4; tentative D call: TRBD1 (6 bases). The CDR3 totals 15 residues. Trimming stripped 4 bases from V and 2 bases from J, with 12 bases between. Per germline, CDR1 SNHLY and CDR2 FYNNEI. The DNA of the CDR3 is TGTGCCAGCAGTGGTCAGGGGCGGTCCAAAAACATTCAGTACTTC. It codes for CASSGQGRSKNIQYF.

This clone was seen only a few times. This chain uses TRBV9 with TRBJ1-3, with D perhaps TRBD1 (5 bases). CDR3 length equals 15 residues. CDR1 is SGDLS, CDR2 YYNGEE, per germline. V gave up 0 bases and J gave up 2 bases, with 9 bases separating them. CDR3 amino acids: CASSVGGVTGNTIYF. The CDR3 region has the DNA TGTGCCAGCAGCGTAGGAGGGGTCACTGGAAACACCATATATTTT.

This clone occurred a few times. The chain recombines TRBV7-9 with TRBJ2-7; TRBD2 might be the D (5 bases). Trimming took 5 bases from V and 3 from J, leaving 8 bases between them. Germline V CDR1 and CDR2: SEHNR, FQNEAQ (reference sequence). This CDR3 has 12 amino acids. The CDR3 DNA reads TGTGCCAGCAGCGGCCGGGGCTACGAGCAGTACTTC. It codes for CASSGRGYEQYF. The whole variable domain, filled in from reference TRBV7-9 and TRBJ2-7, reads DTGVSQNPRHKITKRGQNVTFRCDPISEHNRLYWYRQTLGQGPEFLTYFQNEAQLEKSRLLSDRFSAERPKGSFSTLEIQRTEQGDSAMYLCASSGRGYEQYFGPGTRLTVT.

This clone was seen just once. The rearrangement uses TRBV6-5 and TRBJ2-2; D may be TRBD1 (7 bases). This CDR3 region has 14 residues. Germline-derived CDR1 and CDR2 are MNHEY and SVGAGI. With 7 bases removed from V and 5 bases from J, the gap between germline ends came to 14 bases. Here the CDR3 DNA reads TGTGCCAGCATTGGACAGGAGGGGACCGGGGAGCTGTTTTTT. It encodes CASIGQEGTGELFF.

This chain joins TRBV5-6 and TRBJ2-1; 7 bases are shared with TRBD1. The germline V gene has CDR1 SGHDT and CDR2 YYEEEE. Losses at the gene ends were 3 bases for V and 0 bases for J; bases not matched to a gene: 3. The CDR3 covers 15 residues. Here the CDR3 reads CASSSQGNSYNEQFF. The CDR3 bases are TGTGCCAGCAGCTCACAGGGGAACTCCTACAATGAGCAGTTCTTC.

The V call is TRBV9, the J call TRBJ2-1; D is tentatively TRBD1 or TRBD2 (5 bases each). V lost 3 bases and J 10 bases, leaving 14 bases between the germline ends. Germline CDR1 reads SGDLS; CDR2 reads YYNGEE. This CDR3 contains 13 residues. As DNA, the CDR3 is TGTGCCAGCAGCGGGGGACGGCCGGTCGAGCAGTTCTTC. It yields the protein CASSGGRPVEQFF.

This clone came up a few times. This chain joins TRBV19 and TRBJ1-1, with TRBD1 matching over 7 bases. The germline V gene has CDR1 LNHDA and CDR2 SQIVND (reference sequence). CDR3 length: 13 amino acids. J gave up 4 bases and V 6 bases, and 5 bases lay outside the gene matches. CDR3: CASRRGQATEAFF. CDR3 in DNA: TGTGCCAGTAGAAGGGGGCAGGCCACTGAAGCTTTCTTT.

This clone was detected only a few times. The sample carries other DNA sequences with the same CDR3. The chain recombines TRBV4-2 with TRBJ2-3; 9 bases fit TRBD2. Germline lookup yields CDR1 LGHNA and CDR2 YNFKEQ. J lost 0 bases, V lost 4 bases, and 2 bases had no gene match. The CDR3 covers 15 residues. CDR3 in amino acids: CASSPLAGSTDTQYF. As DNA, the CDR3 is TGTGCCAGCAGCCCGCTAGCGGGGAGCACAGATACGCAGTATTTT.

The chain uses TRBV7-8 and TRBJ2-7; TRBD1 agrees at 7 bases. The germline V gene has CDR1 SGHVS and CDR2 FQNEAQ. V was pared by 0 bases and J by 0 bases, with 5 bases of the junction left unmatched. The CDR3 spans 16 residues. CDR3 region: CASSLAQTGNSYEQYF. DNA for the CDR3: TGTGCCAGCAGCTTAGCCCAGACAGGGAACTCCTACGAGCAGTACTTC. The full variable domain, in which reference TRBV7-8 and TRBJ2-7 provide the parts outside the CDR3, is GAGVSQSPRYKVAKRGQDVALRCDPISGHVSLFWYQQALGQGPEFLTYFQNEAQLDKSGLPSDRFFAERPEGSVSTLKIQRTQQEDSAVYLCASSLAQTGNSYEQYFGPGTRLTVT.

This clone was found once. This chain connects TRBV27 to TRBJ1-5; possible D gene TRBD1, 5 bases. The CDR3 is 13 amino acids. Trimming removed 6 bases at V and 4 bases at J, with 10 bases between. CDR1 is MNHEY, CDR2 SMNVEV, per germline (reference sequence). The chain's CDR3 is CASRGLVNQPQHF. The CDR3 bases are TGTGCCAGCAGGGGACTAGTTAATCAGCCCCAGCATTTT.

The chain recombines TRBV13 with TRBJ1-1, with D possibly TRBD1 on 6 matching bases. The CDR3 consists of 15 residues. In germline, CDR1 is PRHDT, CDR2 FYEKMQ (reference sequence). V lost 0 bases to trimming and J lost 10 bases, with 18 bases between them. The CDR3 is CASSLGPQTGQGAFF. The CDR3 coding sequence is TGTGCCAGCAGCTTAGGCCCCCAGACAGGCCAGGGAGCTTTCTTT.

A few counts support this clone. The rearrangement uses TRBV5-1 and TRBJ1-1; D gene uncertain. The CDR3 sequence is 12 residues long. Trimming pared 3 bases from V and 6 bases from J, leaving 9 bases between. Per the germline V gene, CDR1 is SGHRS and CDR2 is YFSETQ. DNA of the CDR3: TGCGCCAGCAGCTCCCCGGGCCCTGAAGCTTTCTTT. The encoded protein is CASSSPGPEAFF.

The chain is built from TRBV19 and TRBJ2-6; D perhaps matches TRBD2 (6 bases). CDR1 is LNHDA, CDR2 SQIVND, per germline (reference sequence). The length of the CDR3 is 15 residues. Trimming left V 3 bases short and J 4 bases short, with 10 bases between. Here the CDR3 DNA reads TGTGCCAGTAGTATTTCGGGGGTCGGGGCCAACGTCCTGACTTTC. This sequence encodes CASSISGVGANVLTF.

The chain couples TRBV14 to TRBJ2-4; D possibly corresponds to TRBD1 (5 bases). The V gene lost 5 bases and the J gene lost 0 bases, with 5 bases spanning the gap. The germline V gene encodes CDR1 SGHDN and CDR2 FVKESK. This CDR3 region has 13 residues. The CDR3 region is CASSGQAKNIQYF. The CDR3 coding sequence is TGTGCCAGCAGCGGACAAGCCAAAAACATTCAGTACTTC.

V usage is TRBV28 and J usage is TRBJ2-3; 9 nucleotides align to TRBD2. Germline V gene sequence: CDR1 MDHEN, CDR2 SYDVKM. Germline trimming cut 1 base from V and 3 bases from J; bases unmatched to any gene: 5. The CDR3 has 16 amino acids. The CDR3 region has the DNA TGTGCCAGCAGTTTATCTGAGCGGGGGGTGACAGATACGCAGTATTTT. Its protein is CASSLSERGVTDTQYF.

This chain connects TRBV2 to TRBJ1-2, with D perhaps matching TRBD1 (6 bases). Trimming pared 4 bases from V and 5 bases from J, leaving 23 bases between. There are 17 residues in the CDR3. Germline V lookup: CDR1 SNHLY, CDR2 FYNNEI. The CDR3 DNA is TGTGCCAGCAGTGGACCCCGGACAGCCTCAACATCTTATGGCTACACCTTC. Translating gives CASSGPRTASTSYGYTF.

This chain joins TRBV20-1 and TRBJ2-1, with D hard to call. Germline CDR1 reads DFQATT; CDR2 reads SNEGSKA (reference sequence). The CDR3 has 11 residues. Trimming shortened V by 7 bases and J by 6 bases, and 10 bases separated the two germline ends. CDR3 region: CSVTGPNEQFF. CDR3 nucleotides: TGCAGTGTTACCGGGCCCAATGAGCAGTTCTTC.

V and J are TRBV5-1 and TRBJ2-2; D call uncertain. There are 15 residues in the CDR3. V was pared by 4 bases and J by 5 bases, with 15 bases between. Germline V gene sequence: CDR1 SGHRS, CDR2 YFSETQ. CDR3 residues: CASSVVYLGTGELFF. The DNA for the CDR3 is TGCGCCAGCAGCGTGGTTTATCTGGGGACCGGGGAGCTGTTTTTT.